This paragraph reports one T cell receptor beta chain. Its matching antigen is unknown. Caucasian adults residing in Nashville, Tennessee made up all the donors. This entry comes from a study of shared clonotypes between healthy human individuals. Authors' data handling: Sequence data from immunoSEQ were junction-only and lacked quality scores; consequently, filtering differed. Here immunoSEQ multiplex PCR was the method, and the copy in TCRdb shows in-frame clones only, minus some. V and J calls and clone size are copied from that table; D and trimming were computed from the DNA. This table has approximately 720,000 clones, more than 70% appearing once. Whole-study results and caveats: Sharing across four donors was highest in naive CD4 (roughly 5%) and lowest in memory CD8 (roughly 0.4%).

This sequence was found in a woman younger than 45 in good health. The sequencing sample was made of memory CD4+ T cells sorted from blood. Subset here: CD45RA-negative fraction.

CDR3 nucleotide sequence: TGTGCCTCGGAAGGGGGCTTCCAAGCCTACGAGCAGTACTTC. Encoded protein: CASEGGFQAYEQYF. The chain joins TRBV25-1 to TRBJ2-7; 7 bases align to TRBD1. This CDR3 is 14 amino acids long. V was pared by 11 bases and J by 2 bases, with 12 bases of the junction left unmatched. CDR1 is MGHDK and CDR2 is SYGVNS in the germline V gene.